This is a list of T cell receptor beta chains from one sample in a study of cytomegalovirus exposure and HLA in healthy donors. Using immunoSEQ multiplex PCR, the repertoire was profiled, and TCRdb retains in-frame clones only, with some absent. Altogether about 140,000 clones are present, roughly 80% being singletons, with the ten largest covering 3.5% to 4.5%. Sequencing was performed on PBMCs. These TCRs come from a middle-aged woman in good health and CMV-seropositive. Each CDR3 is given with its conserved first and last residue. Fields, in order: J gene, V gene, CDR3 protein.

j_call: .; v_call: TRBV7-8; cdr3_aa: CASSRGQTYEQYF
j_call: TRBJ1-1; v_call: TRBV19; cdr3_aa: CASSPGHTNTEAFF
j_call: TRBJ2-3; v_call: TRBV19; cdr3_aa: CASIGRASTDTQYF
j_call: TRBJ2-7; v_call: TRBV11-2; cdr3_aa: CASSLDRLTYEQYF
j_call: TRBJ1-4; v_call: TRBV6-1; cdr3_aa: CASEAGGEKLFF
j_call: TRBJ2-7; v_call: TRBV27; cdr3_aa: CASGLEISYEQYF
j_call: TRBJ2-3; v_call: TRBV7-9; cdr3_aa: CASRPPGQGTDTQYF
j_call: TRBJ2-7; v_call: TRBV5-6; cdr3_aa: CASSLRGQISAQYF
j_call: TRBJ2-7; v_call: TRBV2; cdr3_aa: CASTEGVYEQYF
j_call: TRBJ1-1; v_call: TRBV27; cdr3_aa: CATPPGGRSEAFF
j_call: TRBJ2-7; v_call: TRBV10-3; cdr3_aa: CAISGQGIIYEQYF
j_call: TRBJ2-1; v_call: TRBV5-4; cdr3_aa: CASSPGGAMNEQFF
j_call: TRBJ1-1; v_call: TRBV7-9; cdr3_aa: CASSSRMNTEAFF
j_call: TRBJ1-2; v_call: TRBV7-9; cdr3_aa: CASSLEPVNYGYTF
j_call: TRBJ2-7; v_call: TRBV15; cdr3_aa: CATSSYRGKAYEQYF
j_call: TRBJ2-5; v_call: TRBV7-7; cdr3_aa: CASSRGNSVQETQYF
j_call: TRBJ1-1; v_call: TRBV6-5; cdr3_aa: CASSRWRNTEAFF
j_call: TRBJ2-3; v_call: TRBV15; cdr3_aa: CATSRGDRAYF
j_call: TRBJ1-2; v_call: TRBV5-6; cdr3_aa: CASSLEQGSPFGYTF
j_call: TRBJ2-7; v_call: TRBV6-1; cdr3_aa: CASSAGTETYEQYF
j_call: TRBJ1-3; v_call: TRBV2; cdr3_aa: CASNPDSTPSGNTIYF
j_call: TRBJ2-1; v_call: TRBV10-2; cdr3_aa: CASRGIGGGAYNEQFF
j_call: TRBJ1-1; v_call: TRBV6-5; cdr3_aa: CASSYGPGETEAFF
j_call: TRBJ2-3; v_call: TRBV6-5; cdr3_aa: CASRDSTDTQYF
j_call: TRBJ2-7; v_call: TRBV7-4; cdr3_aa: CASSCDRALSSYEQYF
j_call: TRBJ2-1; v_call: TRBV5-1; cdr3_aa: CASSLGTGSYNEQFF
j_call: TRBJ1-3; v_call: TRBV7-9; cdr3_aa: CASSDRDIKVLTSGNTIYF
j_call: TRBJ1-5; v_call: TRBV6-1; cdr3_aa: CASSDQGGSRGGRQPQHF
j_call: TRBJ2-4; v_call: TRBV6-1; cdr3_aa: CAPPDRKNIQYF
j_call: TRBJ1-1; v_call: TRBV27; cdr3_aa: CASSLRRGGTEAFF
j_call: TRBJ1-5; v_call: TRBV27; cdr3_aa: CASSPGQRVSQPQHF
j_call: TRBJ1-2; v_call: TRBV9; cdr3_aa: CASSVVAGHGYTF
j_call: TRBJ2-3; v_call: TRBV6-1; cdr3_aa: CASSQSRGGTDTQYF
j_call: TRBJ1-5; v_call: TRBV6-5; cdr3_aa: CASSLTGSNNQPQHF
j_call: TRBJ1-1; v_call: TRBV5-6; cdr3_aa: CASSLTGSKAFF
j_call: TRBJ2-1; v_call: TRBV9; cdr3_aa: CASSTRRQASYNEQFF
j_call: TRBJ1-2; v_call: TRBV21-1; cdr3_aa: CASTRTRRNYGYTF